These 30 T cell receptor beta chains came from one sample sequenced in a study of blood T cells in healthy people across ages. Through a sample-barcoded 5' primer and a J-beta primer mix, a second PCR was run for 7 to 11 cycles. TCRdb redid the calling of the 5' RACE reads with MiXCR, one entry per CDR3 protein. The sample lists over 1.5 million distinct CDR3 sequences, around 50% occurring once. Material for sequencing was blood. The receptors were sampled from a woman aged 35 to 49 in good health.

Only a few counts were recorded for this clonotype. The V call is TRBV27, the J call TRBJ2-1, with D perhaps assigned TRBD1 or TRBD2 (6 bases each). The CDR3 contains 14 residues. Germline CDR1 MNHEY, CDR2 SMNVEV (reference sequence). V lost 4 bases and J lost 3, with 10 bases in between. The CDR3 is CASSWGALYNEQFF. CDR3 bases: TGTGCCAGCAGTTGGGGGGCTCTCTACAATGAGCAGTTCTTC.

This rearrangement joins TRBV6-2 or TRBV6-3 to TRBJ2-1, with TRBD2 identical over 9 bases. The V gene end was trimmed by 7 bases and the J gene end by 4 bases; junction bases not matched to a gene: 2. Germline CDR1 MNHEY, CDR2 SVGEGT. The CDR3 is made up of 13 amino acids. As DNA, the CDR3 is TGTGCCAGCAAACTAGCGGGTTACAATGAGCAGTTCTTC. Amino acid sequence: CASKLAGYNEQFF.

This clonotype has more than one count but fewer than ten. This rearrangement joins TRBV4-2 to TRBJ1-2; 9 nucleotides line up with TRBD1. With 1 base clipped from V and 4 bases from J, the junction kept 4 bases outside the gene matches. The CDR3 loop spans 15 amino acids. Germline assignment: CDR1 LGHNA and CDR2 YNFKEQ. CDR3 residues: CASSQAWGQGYGYTF. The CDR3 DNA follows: TGTGCCAGCAGCCAAGCTTGGGGACAGGGCTATGGCTACACCTTC.

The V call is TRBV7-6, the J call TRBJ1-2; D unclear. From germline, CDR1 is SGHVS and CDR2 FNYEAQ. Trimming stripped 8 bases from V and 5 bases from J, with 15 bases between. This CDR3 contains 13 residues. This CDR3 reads CASGSGPGYGYTF. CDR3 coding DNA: TGTGCCAGCGGGTCAGGCCCGGGGTATGGCTACACCTTC. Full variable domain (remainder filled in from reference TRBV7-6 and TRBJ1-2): GAGVSQSPRYKVTKRGQDVALRCDPISGHVSLYWYRQALGQGPEFLTYFNYEAQQDKSGLPNDRFSAERPEGSISTLTIQRTEQRDSAMYRCASGSGPGYGYTFGSGTRLTVV.

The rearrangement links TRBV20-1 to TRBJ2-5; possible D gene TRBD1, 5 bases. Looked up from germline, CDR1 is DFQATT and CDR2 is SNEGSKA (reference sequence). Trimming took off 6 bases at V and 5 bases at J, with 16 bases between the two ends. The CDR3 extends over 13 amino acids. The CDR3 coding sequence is TGCAGTGCCGCCCGGACAATTGGGGAGACCCAGTACTTC. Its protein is CSAARTIGETQYF.

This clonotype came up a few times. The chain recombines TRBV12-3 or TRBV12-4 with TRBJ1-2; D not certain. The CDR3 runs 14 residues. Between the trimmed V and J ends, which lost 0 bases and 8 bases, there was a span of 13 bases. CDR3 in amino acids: CASSLAFPRSGYTF. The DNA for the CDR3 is TGTGCCAGCAGTTTAGCCTTCCCCAGGAGCGGCTACACCTTC.

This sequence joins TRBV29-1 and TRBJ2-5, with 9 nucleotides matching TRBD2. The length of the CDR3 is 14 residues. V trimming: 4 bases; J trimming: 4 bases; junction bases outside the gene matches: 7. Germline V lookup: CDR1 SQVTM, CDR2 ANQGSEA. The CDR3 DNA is TGCAGCGTTGTTGCGGGGGGGAGTCGAGAGACCCAGTACTTC. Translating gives CSVVAGGSRETQYF.

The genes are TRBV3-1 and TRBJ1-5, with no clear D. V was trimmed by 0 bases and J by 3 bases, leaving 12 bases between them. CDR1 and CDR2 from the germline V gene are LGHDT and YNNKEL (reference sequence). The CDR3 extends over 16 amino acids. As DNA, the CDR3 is TGTGCCAGCAGCCAAGATTTCGGGGAGGCCAATCAGCCCCAGCATTTT. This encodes CASSQDFGEANQPQHF. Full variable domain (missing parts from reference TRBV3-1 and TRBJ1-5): DTAVSQTPKYLVTQMGNDKSIKCEQNLGHDTMYWYKQDSKKFLKIMFSYNNKELIINETVPNRFSPKSPDKAHLNLHINSLELGDSAVYFCASSQDFGEANQPQHFGDGTRLSIL.

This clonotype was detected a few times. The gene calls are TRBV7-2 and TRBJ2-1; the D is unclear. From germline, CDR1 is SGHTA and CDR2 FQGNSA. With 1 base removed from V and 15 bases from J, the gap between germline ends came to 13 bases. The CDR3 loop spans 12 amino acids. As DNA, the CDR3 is TGTGCCAGCAGCTTAGTCTCAGCGAGATTGTTCTTC. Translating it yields CASSLVSARLFF.

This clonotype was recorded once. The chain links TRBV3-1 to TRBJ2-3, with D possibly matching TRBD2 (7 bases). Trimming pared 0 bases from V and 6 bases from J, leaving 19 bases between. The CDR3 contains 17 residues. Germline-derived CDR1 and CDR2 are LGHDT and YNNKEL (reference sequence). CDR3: CASSQDLVGGPKDTQYF. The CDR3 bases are TGTGCCAGCAGCCAAGATTTAGTGGGGGGGCCAAAGGATACGCAGTATTTT.

The CDR3: CASSRLQGNYGYTF. DNA of the CDR3: TGTGCCAGCAGTCGACTACAGGGCAACTATGGCTACACCTTC. The chain couples TRBV6-5 to TRBJ1-2; D may be TRBD1 (6 bases). Germline V lookup: CDR1 MNHEY, CDR2 SVGAGI. The CDR3 extends over 14 amino acids. V was clipped by 5 bases and J by 2 bases, with 12 bases between them.

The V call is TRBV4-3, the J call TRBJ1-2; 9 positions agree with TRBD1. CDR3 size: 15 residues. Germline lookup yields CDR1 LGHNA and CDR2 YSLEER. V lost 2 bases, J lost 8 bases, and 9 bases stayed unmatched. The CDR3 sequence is CASSQTTGGAAGYTF. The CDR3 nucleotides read TGCGCCAGCAGCCAAACAACAGGGGGCGCCGCGGGCTACACCTTC.

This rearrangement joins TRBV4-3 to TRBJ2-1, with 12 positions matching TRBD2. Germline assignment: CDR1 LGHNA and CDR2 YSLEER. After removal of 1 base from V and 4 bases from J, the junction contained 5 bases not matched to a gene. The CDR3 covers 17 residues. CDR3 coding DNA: TGCGCCAGCAGCCAAGCTCCTAGCGGGGGGGAGTACAATGAGCAGTTCTTC. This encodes CASSQAPSGGEYNEQFF.

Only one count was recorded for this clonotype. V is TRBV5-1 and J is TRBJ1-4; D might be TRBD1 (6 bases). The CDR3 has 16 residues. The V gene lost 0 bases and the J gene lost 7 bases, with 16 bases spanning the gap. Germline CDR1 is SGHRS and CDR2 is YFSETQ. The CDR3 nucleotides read TGCGCCAGCAGCTTGGATCTGGGCAGGGGTGGTGAAAAACTGTTTTTT. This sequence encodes CASSLDLGRGGEKLFF.

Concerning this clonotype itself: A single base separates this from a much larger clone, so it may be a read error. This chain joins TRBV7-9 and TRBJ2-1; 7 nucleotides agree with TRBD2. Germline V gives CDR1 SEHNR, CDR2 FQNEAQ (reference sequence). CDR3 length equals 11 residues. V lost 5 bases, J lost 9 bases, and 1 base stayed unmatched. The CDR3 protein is CASSGGGEQFF. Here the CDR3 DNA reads TGTGCCAGCAGCGGGGGGGGTGAGCAGTTCTTC.

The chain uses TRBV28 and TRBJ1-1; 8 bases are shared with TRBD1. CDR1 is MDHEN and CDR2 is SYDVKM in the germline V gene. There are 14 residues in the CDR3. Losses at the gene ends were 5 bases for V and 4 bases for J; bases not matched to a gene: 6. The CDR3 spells CASSPTGGFTEAFF. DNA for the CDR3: TGTGCCAGCAGTCCAACAGGGGGTTTCACTGAAGCTTTCTTT.

The CDR3 coding sequence is TGCGCCAGCAGCCAAGATCAACAGGGCGGCTATGGCTACACCTTC. Translating it yields CASSQDQQGGYGYTF. The chain employs TRBV4-1 and TRBJ1-2, with a possible D match to TRBD1 (6 bases). Germline CDR1 MGHRA, CDR2 YSYEKL. The V gene lost 0 bases and the J gene lost 4 bases, with 12 bases spanning the gap. The CDR3 covers 15 residues.

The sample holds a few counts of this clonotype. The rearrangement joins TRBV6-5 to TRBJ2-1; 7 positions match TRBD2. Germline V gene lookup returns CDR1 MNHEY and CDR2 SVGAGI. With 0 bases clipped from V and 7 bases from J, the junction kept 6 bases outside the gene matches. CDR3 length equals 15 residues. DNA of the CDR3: TGTGCCAGCAGTTACTCGGGGCGGGGGAAAAATGAGCAGTTCTTC. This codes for CASSYSGRGKNEQFF.

Here the CDR3 reads CASSYLAGWDNEQFF. The CDR3 coding sequence is TGTGCCAGCAGTTATCTGGCGGGGTGGGACAATGAGCAGTTCTTC. V and J are TRBV6-2 or TRBV6-3 and TRBJ2-1, with D tentatively TRBD2 (6 bases). Trimming removed 3 bases from V and 5 bases from J, with 14 bases in between. Germline CDR1 and CDR2: MNHEY and SVGEGT. CDR3 length equals 15 residues.

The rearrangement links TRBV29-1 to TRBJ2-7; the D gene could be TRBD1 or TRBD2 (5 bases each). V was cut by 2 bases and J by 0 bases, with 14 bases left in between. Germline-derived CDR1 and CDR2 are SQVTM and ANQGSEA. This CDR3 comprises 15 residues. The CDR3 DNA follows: TGCAGCGTTGAATCTTTGGGGGAGAGCTCCTACGAGCAGTACTTC. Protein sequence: CSVESLGESSYEQYF.

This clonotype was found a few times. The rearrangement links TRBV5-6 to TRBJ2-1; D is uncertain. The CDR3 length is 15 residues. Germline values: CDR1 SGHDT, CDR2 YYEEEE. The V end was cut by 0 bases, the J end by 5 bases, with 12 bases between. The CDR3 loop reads CASSLGFAVDNEQFF. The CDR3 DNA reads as TGTGCCAGCAGCTTGGGTTTCGCGGTGGACAATGAGCAGTTCTTC.

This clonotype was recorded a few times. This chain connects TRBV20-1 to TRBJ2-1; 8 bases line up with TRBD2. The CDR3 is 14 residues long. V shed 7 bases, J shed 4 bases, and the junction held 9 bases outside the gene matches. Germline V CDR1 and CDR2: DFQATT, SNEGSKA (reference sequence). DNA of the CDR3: TGCAGTGTTCGCCGGGGGGGTCCGTACAATGAGCAGTTCTTC. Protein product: CSVRRGGPYNEQFF.

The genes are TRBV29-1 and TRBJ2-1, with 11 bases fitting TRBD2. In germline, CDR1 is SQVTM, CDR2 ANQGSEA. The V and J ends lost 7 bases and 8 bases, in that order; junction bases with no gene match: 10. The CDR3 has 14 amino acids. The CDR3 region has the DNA TGCAGCGCAGTTTCTAGCGGGGGGCACTATGAGCAGTTCTTC. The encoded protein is CSAVSSGGHYEQFF.

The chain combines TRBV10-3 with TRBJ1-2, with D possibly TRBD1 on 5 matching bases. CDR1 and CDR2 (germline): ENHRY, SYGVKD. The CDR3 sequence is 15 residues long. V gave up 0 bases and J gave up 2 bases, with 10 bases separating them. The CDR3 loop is CAISESTAGNYGYTF. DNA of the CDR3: TGTGCCATCAGTGAGTCGACGGCAGGGAACTATGGCTACACCTTC.

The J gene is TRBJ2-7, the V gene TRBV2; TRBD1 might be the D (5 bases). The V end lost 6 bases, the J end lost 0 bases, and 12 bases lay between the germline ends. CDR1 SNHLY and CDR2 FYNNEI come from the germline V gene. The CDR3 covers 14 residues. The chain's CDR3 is CASRGDSSSYEQYF. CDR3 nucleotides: TGTGCCAGCAGAGGTGACAGCAGCTCCTACGAGCAGTACTTC. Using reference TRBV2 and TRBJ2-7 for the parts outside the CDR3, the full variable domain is EPEVTQTPSHQVTQMGQEVILRCVPISNHLYFYWYRQILGQKVEFLVSFYNNEISEKSEIFDDQFSVERPDGSNFTLKIRSTKLEDSAMYFCASRGDSSSYEQYFGPGTRLTVT.

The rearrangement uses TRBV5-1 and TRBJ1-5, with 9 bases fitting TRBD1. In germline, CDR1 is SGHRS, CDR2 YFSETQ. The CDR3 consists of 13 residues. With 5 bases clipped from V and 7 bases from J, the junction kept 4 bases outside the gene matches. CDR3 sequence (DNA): TGCGCCAGCAGTTGGGACAGGGTGCAGCCCCAGCATTTT. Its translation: CASSWDRVQPQHF.

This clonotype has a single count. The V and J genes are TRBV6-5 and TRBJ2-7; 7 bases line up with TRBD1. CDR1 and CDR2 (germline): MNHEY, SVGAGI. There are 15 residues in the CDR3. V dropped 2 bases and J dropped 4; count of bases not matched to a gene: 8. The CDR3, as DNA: TGTGCCAGCAGTTACGGGGGACAGCGTTTTTACGAGCAGTACTTC. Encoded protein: CASSYGGQRFYEQYF.

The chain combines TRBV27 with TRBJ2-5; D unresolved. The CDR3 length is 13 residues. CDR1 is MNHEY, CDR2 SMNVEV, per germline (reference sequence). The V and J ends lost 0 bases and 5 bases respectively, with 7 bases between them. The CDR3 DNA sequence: TGTGCCAGCAGTTTATCAAGCGCGGAGACCCAGTACTTC. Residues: CASSLSSAETQYF.

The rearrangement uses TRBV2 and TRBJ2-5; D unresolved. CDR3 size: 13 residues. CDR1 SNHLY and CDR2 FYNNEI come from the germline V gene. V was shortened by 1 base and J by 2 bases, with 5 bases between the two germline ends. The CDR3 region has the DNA TGTGCCAGCAGTGAAGTAGTACAAGAGACCCAGTACTTC. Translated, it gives CASSEVVQETQYF.

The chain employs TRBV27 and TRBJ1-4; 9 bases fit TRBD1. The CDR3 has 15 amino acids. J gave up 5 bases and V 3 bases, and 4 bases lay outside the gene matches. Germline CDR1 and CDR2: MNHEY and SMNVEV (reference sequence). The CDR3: CASSLGQGWNEKLFF. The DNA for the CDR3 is TGTGCCAGCAGTTTGGGACAGGGCTGGAATGAAAAACTGTTTTTT.